Reported below is one T cell receptor (beta chain). Study processing details: Estimates of nucleated cell counts were drawn from the amplification of reference gene primers. Clones were read by immunoSEQ multiplex PCR, and TCRdb kept only the in-frame ones, dropping some. That table is the source of V, J and clone size, and D and trimming were worked out from the DNA. This table holds approximately 74,000 clones, about four fifths found once. The CDR3 is made up of 16 amino acids. CDR1 MNHEY and CDR2 SVGEGT come from the germline V gene. V lost 5 bases and J lost 0; bases outside the gene matches: 6. This sample is part of a study of blood T cell repertoires in COVID-19. The overall study: The samples span acute and convalescent COVID-19 from the United States, Italy and Spain. The analysed material was cDNA or gDNA that came from T cells, B-cell-depleted T cells, or PBMCs.

The material sequenced was peripheral blood. V and J are TRBV6-2 or TRBV6-3 and TRBJ2-1; 8 bases line up with TRBD2. This clonotype originated in an elderly woman with active or convalescent COVID-19. CDR3 nucleotides: TGTGCCAGCAGTGCTCCGGCGGGGGGCTCCTACAATGAGCAGTTCTTC. Amino acid sequence: CASSAPAGGSYNEQFF.